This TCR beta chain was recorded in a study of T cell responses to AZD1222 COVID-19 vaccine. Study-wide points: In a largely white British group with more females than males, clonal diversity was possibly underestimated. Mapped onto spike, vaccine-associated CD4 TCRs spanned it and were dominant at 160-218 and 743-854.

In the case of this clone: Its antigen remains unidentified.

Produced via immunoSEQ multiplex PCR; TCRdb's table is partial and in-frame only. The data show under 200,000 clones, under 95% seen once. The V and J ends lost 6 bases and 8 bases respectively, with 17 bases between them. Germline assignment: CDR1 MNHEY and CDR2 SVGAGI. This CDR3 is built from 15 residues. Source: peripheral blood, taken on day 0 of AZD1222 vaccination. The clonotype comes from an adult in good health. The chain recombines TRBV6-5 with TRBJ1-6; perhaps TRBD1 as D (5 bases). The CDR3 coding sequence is TGTGCCAGCAGCGCCCTTGGGGGGGTTTATTCACCCCTCCACTTT. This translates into CASSALGGVYSPLHF.